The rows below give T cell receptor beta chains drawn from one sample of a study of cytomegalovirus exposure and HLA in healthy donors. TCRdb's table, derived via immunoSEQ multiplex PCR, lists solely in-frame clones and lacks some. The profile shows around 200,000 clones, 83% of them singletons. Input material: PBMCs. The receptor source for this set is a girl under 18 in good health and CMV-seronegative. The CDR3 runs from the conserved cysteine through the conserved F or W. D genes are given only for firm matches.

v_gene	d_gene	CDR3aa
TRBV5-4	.	CASSHRAGDSPLHF
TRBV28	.	CASSLQGRDGYTF
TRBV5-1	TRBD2	CASSPQSTSGGYNEQFF
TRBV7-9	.	CASSAGETQYF
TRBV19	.	CASTPGGSAEAFF
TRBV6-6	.	CASSYPLPGELFF
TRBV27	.	CASRAGGSTDTQYF
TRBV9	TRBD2	CASSVAGGPQETQHF
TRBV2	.	CASRGEFNQPQHF
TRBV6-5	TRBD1	CASTALGQLYGYTF
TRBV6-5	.	CASSYGGGGEKLFF
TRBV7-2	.	CASSLLGEQFF
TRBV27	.	CASSFQGSSGNTIYF
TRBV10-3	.	CAISESLRRRETQYF
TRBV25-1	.	CASSQGGTNVLTF
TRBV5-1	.	CASSLFQAFNEKLFF
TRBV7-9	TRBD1	CASSSGRPGTGVMNTEAFF
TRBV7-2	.	CASSLVAATYEQYF
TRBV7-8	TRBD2	CASSLGSGGSSYEQYF
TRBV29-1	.	CSVEGRNEKLFF